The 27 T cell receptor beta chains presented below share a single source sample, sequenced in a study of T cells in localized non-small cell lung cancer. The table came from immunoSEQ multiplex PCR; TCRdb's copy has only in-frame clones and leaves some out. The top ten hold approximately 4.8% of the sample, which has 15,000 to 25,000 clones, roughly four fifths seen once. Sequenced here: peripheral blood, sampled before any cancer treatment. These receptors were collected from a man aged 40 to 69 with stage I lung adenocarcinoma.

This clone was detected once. The CDR3 spells CASSESDLHLGQPQHF. In nucleotides, the CDR3 is TGCGCCAGCAGTGAGTCGGATCTCCACCTTGGGCAGCCCCAGCATTTT. This chain uses TRBV10-2 with TRBJ1-5; no definite D call. Trimming took 0 bases from V and 7 from J, leaving 16 bases between them. The CDR3 totals 16 residues. Germline CDR1 reads WSHSY; CDR2 reads SAAADI.

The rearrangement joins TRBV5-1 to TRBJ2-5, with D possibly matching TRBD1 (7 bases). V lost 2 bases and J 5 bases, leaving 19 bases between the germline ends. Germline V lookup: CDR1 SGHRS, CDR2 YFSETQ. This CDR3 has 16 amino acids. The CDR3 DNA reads TGCGCCAGCAGCTTCGGACAGGTTCAAGGGGGGGAGACCCAGTACTTC. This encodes CASSFGQVQGGETQYF.

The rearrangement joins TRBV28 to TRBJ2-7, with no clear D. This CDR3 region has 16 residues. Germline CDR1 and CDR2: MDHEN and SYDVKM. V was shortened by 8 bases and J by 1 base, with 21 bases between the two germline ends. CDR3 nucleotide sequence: TGTGCCAGCTTTAGTTCCCGAACAGCGCCATCCTACGAGCAGTACTTC. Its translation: CASFSSRTAPSYEQYF.

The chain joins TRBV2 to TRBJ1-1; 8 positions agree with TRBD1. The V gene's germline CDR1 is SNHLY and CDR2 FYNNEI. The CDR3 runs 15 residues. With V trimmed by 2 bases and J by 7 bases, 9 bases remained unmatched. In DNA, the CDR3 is TGTGCCAGCAGTGAATTGAGGACAGGGCCTGGTGAAGCTTTCTTT. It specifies CASSELRTGPGEAFF.

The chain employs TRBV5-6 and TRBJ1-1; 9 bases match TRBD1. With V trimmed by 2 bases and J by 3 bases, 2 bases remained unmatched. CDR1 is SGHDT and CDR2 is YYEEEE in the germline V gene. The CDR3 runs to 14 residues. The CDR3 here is CASSLGTGHTEAFF. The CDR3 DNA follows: TGTGCCAGCAGCTTAGGGACAGGGCACACTGAAGCTTTCTTT.

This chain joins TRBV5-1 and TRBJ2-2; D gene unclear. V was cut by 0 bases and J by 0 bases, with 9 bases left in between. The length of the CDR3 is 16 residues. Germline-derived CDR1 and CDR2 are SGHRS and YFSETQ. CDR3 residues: CASSLAGVTNTGELFF. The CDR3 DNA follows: TGCGCCAGCAGCTTGGCTGGGGTGACGAACACCGGGGAGCTGTTTTTT.

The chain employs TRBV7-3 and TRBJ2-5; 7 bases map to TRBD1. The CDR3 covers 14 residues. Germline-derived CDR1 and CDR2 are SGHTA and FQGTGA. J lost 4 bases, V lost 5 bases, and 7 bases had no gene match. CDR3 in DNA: TGTGCCAGCAGCCCCAACAGGGGAGCAGAGACCCAGTACTTC. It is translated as CASSPNRGAETQYF.

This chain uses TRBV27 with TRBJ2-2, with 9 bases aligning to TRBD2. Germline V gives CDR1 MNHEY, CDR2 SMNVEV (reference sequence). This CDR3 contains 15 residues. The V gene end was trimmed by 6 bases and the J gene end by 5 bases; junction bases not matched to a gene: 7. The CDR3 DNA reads TGTGCCAGCAGCCCAATGGCGGGAGGGACCGGGGAGCTGTTTTTT. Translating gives CASSPMAGGTGELFF.

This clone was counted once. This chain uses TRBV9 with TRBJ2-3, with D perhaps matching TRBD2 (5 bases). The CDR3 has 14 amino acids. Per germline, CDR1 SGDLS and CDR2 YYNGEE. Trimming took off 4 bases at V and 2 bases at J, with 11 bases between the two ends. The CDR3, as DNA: TGTGCCAGCAGCTCAGACGGACTCACAGATACGCAGTATTTT. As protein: CASSSDGLTDTQYF.

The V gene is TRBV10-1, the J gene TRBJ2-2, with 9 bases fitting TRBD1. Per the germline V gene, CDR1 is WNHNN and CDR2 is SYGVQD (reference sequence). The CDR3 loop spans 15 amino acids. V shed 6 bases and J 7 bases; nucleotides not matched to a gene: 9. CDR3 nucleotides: TGCGCCAGCAGCGAAAGACAGGGGGGTATCGGGGAGCTGTTTTTT. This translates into CASSERQGGIGELFF.

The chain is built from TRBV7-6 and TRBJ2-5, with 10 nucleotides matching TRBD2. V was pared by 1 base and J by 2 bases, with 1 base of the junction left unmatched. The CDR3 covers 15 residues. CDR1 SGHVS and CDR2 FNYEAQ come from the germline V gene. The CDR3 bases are TGTGCCAGCAGCTTAGGACTAGCGGGTCAAGAGACCCAGTACTTC. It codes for CASSLGLAGQETQYF. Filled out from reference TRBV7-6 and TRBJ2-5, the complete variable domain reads GAGVSQSPRYKVTKRGQDVALRCDPISGHVSLYWYRQALGQGPEFLTYFNYEAQQDKSGLPNDRFSAERPEGSISTLTIQRTEQRDSAMYRCASSLGLAGQETQYFGPGTRLLVL.

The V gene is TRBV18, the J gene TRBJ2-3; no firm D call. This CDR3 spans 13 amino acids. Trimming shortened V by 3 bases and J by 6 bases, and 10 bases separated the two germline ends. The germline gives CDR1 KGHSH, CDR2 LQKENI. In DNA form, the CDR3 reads TGTGCCAGCTCACCCGCCCCGTCGGATACGCAGTATTTT. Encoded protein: CASSPAPSDTQYF.

The CDR3 sequence is CASSQQGQGASGYTF. The CDR3, as DNA: TGTGCCAGCAGTCAACAGGGACAGGGGGCGTCTGGCTACACCTTC. The chain has TRBV27 and TRBJ1-2, with 12 bases identical to TRBD1. Germline V CDR1 and CDR2: MNHEY, SMNVEV (reference sequence). V lost 5 bases, J lost 7 bases, and 8 bases stayed unmatched. The CDR3 sequence is 15 residues long.

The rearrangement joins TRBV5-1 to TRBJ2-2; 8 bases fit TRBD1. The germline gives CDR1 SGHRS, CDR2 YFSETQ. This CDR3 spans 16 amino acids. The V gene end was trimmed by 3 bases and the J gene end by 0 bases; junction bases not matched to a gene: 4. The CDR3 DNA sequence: TGCGCCAGCAGCTCGCGGACAGGGACGAACACCGGGGAGCTGTTTTTT. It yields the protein CASSSRTGTNTGELFF.

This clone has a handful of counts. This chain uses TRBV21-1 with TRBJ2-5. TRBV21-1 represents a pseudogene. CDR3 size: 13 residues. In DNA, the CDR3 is TGTGCCAGCAGCAAACGACCAGCAAGGACCCAGTACTTC. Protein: CASSKRPARTQYF.

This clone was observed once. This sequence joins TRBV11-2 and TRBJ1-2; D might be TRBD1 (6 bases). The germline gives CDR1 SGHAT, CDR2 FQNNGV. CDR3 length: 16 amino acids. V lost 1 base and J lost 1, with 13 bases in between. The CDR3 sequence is CASSLVSGDYNYGYTF. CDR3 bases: TGTGCCAGCAGCTTAGTGTCAGGGGACTATAACTATGGCTACACCTTC.

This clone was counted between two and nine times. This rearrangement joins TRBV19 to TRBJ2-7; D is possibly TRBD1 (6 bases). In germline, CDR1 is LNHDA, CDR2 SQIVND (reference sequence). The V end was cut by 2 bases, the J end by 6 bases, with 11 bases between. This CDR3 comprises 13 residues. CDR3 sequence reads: CASSIRDMGEQYF. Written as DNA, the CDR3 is TGTGCCAGTAGTATAAGGGACATGGGCGAGCAGTACTTC.

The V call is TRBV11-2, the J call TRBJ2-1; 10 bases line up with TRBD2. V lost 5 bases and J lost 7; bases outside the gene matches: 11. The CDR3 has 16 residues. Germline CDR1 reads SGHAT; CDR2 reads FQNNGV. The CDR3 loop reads CASSRTSGSIQNEQFF. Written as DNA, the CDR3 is TGTGCCAGCAGCCGGACTAGCGGAAGCATACAGAATGAGCAGTTCTTC.

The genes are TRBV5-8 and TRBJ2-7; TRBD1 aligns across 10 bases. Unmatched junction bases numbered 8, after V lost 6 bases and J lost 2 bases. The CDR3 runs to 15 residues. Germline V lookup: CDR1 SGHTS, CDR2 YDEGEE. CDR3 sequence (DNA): TGTGCCAGCATTATATCCGGACAGGGGGCCTACGAGCAGTACTTC. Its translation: CASIISGQGAYEQYF.

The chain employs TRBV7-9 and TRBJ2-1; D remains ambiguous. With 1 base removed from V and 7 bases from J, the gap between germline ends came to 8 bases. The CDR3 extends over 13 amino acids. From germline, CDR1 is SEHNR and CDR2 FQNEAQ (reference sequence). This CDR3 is CASSLGAVNEQFF. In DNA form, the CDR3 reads TGTGCCAGCAGCTTAGGAGCCGTGAATGAGCAGTTCTTC.

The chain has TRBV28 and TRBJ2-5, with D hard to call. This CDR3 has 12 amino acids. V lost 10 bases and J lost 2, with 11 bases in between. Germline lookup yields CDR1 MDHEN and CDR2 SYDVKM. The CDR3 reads CATQPPQETQYF. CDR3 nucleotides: TGTGCCACCCAGCCCCCACAAGAGACCCAGTACTTC.

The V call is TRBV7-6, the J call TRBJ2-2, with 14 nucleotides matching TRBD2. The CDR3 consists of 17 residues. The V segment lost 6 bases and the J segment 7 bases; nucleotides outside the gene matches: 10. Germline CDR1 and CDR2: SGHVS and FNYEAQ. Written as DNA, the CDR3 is TGTGCCAGCAGGACAGGACTAGCGGGGGGCCTTATCGGGGAGCTGTTTTTT. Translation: CASRTGLAGGLIGELFF. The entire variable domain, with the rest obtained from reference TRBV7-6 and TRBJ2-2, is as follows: GAGVSQSPRYKVTKRGQDVALRCDPISGHVSLYWYRQALGQGPEFLTYFNYEAQQDKSGLPNDRFSAERPEGSISTLTIQRTEQRDSAMYRCASRTGLAGGLIGELFFGEGSRLTVL.

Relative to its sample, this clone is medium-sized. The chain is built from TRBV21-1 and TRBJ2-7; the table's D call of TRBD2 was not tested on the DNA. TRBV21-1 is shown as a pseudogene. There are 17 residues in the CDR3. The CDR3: CASSAPSGTSDSYEQYF. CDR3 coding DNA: TGTGCCAGCAGCGCTCCTAGTGGGACTAGCGATTCCTACGAGCAGTACTTC.

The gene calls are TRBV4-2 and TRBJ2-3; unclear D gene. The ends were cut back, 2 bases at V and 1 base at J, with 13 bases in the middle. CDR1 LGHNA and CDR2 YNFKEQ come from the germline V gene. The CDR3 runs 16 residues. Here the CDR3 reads CASSQSGDERTDTQYF. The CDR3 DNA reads TGTGCCAGCAGCCAAAGTGGAGACGAGCGCACAGATACGCAGTATTTT.

The CDR3 DNA reads TGTGCCAGCAGTTTACTGGGGCAGGGGGCAACTTCGTACGAGCAGTACTTC. Translated, it gives CASSLLGQGATSYEQYF. The V and J genes are TRBV28 and TRBJ2-7; 8 positions agree with TRBD1. Germline V gene sequence: CDR1 MDHEN, CDR2 SYDVKM. The CDR3 is made up of 17 amino acids. The V gene end was trimmed by 2 bases and the J gene end by 4 bases; junction bases not matched to a gene: 13.

CDR3 residues: CASSAPDSYEQYF. The CDR3 DNA reads TGCGCCAGCAGCGCCCCGGACTCCTACGAGCAGTACTTC. The V gene is TRBV5-1, the J gene TRBJ2-7, with D unresolved. CDR3 length: 13 residues. The V end lost 4 bases, the J end lost 0 bases, and 8 bases lay between the germline ends. CDR1 is SGHRS, CDR2 YFSETQ, per germline. The variable domain in full, completed from reference TRBV5-1 and TRBJ2-7, reads KAGVTQTPRYLIKTRGQQVTLSCSPISGHRSVSWYQQTPGQGLQFLFEYFSETQRNKGNFPGRFSGRQFSNSRSEMNVSTLELGDSALYLCASSAPDSYEQYFGPGTRLTVT.

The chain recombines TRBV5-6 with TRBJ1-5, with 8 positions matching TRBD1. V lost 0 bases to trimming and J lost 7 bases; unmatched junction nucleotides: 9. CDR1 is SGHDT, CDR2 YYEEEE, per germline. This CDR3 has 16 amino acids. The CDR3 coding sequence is TGTGCCAGCAGCTTGGGGGTGGACAGGGAAGAACAGCCCCAGCATTTT. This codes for CASSLGVDREEQPQHF.